Here is one TCR beta chain with its context. The V gene's germline CDR1 is LNHDA and CDR2 SQIVND (reference sequence). The CDR3 spans 15 residues. V lost 1 base to trimming and J lost 7 bases, with 16 bases between them. The repertoire was sequenced with immunoSEQ multiplex PCR; TCRdb's copy has only in-frame clones and lacks some. This table holds some 1.5 million clones, 95% to 97% found once. This entry comes from a study of shared clonotypes between healthy human individuals. The chain combines TRBV19 with TRBJ1-2; D is perhaps TRBD1 (5 bases). The specimen sequenced was naive CD4+ T cells sorted from blood. The subset denotes: CD45RA+ positively selected. The clonotype originates from a man younger than 40 in good health. The CDR3 loop is CASSIAGREGIGYTF. In nucleotides, the CDR3 is TGTGCCAGTAGTATAGCGGGCAGGGAAGGGATTGGCTACACCTTC.